These 5 T cell receptor beta chains originate from one sample sequenced in a study of blood T cells in healthy people across ages. The use of a sample-barcoded 5' primer and a J-beta primer mix characterized a second PCR of roughly 7 to 11 cycles. TCRdb used MiXCR to reprocess the 5' RACE reads, holding one entry per CDR3 protein. The data show roughly 1.7 million distinct CDR3 sequences, about 31% seen once. The sample was blood. These receptor sequences come from a woman in her 30s in good health.

The chain is built from TRBV11-3 and TRBJ2-1; 10 nucleotides line up with TRBD2. The CDR3 contains 17 residues. V dropped 1 base and J dropped 2; count of bases not matched to a gene: 5. CDR1 and CDR2 from the germline V gene are SGHNT and YENEEA. This CDR3 is CASSLGLAGDAYNEQFF. The CDR3 nucleotides are TGTGCCAGCAGCTTAGGGCTAGCGGGAGATGCCTACAATGAGCAGTTCTTC.

The sample holds a few counts of this clonotype. The chain carries TRBV5-5 and TRBJ2-1; D not resolved. The germline gives CDR1 SGHKS, CDR2 YYEKEE (reference sequence). This CDR3 is 17 amino acids long. Deletions cut 2 bases from V and 8 bases from J, with 23 bases between. CDR3 loop: CASSFTTDVRSIDEQFF. CDR3 in DNA: TGTGCCAGCAGCTTTACGACTGACGTCCGATCGATCGATGAGCAGTTCTTC.

This clonotype appeared a single time. The CDR3 here is CSAREARGGNNQPQHF. The CDR3 nucleotides read TGCAGTGCTAGAGAGGCCAGAGGGGGAAACAATCAGCCCCAGCATTTT. The chain joins TRBV20-1 to TRBJ1-5; weak D call: TRBD1 (6 bases). Trimming shortened V by 0 bases and J by 3 bases, and 15 bases separated the two germline ends. Germline V gene data show CDR1 as DFQATT and CDR2 as SNEGSKA (reference sequence). This CDR3 spans 16 amino acids.

In this sample, this clonotype turned up many times. The chain employs TRBV9 and TRBJ2-5, with D possibly being TRBD2 (6 bases). The CDR3 covers 14 residues. V shed 3 bases and J shed 5 bases, with 14 bases lying between them. Germline CDR1 reads SGDLS; CDR2 reads YYNGEE. The DNA of the CDR3 is TGTGCCAGCAGCGCTTCCTTGGGGAGGGAGACCCAGTACTTC. Translation: CASSASLGRETQYF.

The CDR3 sequence: CASSFPGEETEAFF. DNA for the CDR3: TGCGCCAGCAGCTTTCCGGGTGAGGAGACTGAAGCTTTCTTT. This sequence joins TRBV5-1 and TRBJ1-1, with unresolved D. CDR1 is SGHRS and CDR2 is YFSETQ in the germline V gene. The ends were cut back, 2 bases at V and 5 bases at J, with 13 bases in the middle. This CDR3 has 14 residues.